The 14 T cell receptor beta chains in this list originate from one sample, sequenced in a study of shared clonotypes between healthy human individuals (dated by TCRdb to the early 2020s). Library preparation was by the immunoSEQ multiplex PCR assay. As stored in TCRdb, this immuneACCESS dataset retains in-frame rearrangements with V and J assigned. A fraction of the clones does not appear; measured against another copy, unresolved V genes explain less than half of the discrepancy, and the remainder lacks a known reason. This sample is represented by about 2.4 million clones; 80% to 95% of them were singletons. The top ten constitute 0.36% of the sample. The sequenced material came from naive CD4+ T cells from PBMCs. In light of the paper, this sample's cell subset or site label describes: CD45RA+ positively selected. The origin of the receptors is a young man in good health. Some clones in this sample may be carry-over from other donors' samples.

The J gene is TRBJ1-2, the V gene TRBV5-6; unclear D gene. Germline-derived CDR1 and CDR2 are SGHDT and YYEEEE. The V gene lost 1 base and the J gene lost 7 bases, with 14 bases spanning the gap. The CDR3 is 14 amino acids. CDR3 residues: CASSLTRPEAGYTF. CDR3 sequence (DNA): TGTGCCAGCAGCTTGACTAGACCCGAAGCTGGCTACACCTTC.

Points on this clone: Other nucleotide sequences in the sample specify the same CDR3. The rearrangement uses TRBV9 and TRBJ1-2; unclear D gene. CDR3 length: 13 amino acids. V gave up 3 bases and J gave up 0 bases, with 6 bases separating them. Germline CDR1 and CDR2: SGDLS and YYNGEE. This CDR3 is CASSAQANYGYTF. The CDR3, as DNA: TGTGCCAGCAGCGCTCAGGCTAACTATGGCTACACCTTC.

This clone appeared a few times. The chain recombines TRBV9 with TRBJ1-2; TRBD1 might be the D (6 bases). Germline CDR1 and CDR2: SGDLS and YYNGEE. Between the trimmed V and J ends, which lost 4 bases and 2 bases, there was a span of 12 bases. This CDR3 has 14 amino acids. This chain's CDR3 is CASSLQGSNYGYTF. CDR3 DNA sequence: TGTGCCAGCAGCTTACAGGGATCCAACTATGGCTACACCTTC.

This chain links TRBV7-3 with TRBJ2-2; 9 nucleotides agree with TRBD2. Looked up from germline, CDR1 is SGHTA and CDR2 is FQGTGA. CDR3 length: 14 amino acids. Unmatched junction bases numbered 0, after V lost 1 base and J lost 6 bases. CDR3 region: CASSLKREAGELFF. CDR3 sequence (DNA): TGTGCCAGCAGCTTAAAGCGGGAGGCCGGGGAGCTGTTTTTT.

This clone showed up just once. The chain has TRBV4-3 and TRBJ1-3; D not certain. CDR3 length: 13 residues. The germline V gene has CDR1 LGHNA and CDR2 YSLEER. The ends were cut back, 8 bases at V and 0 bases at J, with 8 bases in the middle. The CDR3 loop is CASFPSSGNTIYF. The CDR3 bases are TGCGCCAGCTTTCCATCCTCTGGAAACACCATATATTTT.

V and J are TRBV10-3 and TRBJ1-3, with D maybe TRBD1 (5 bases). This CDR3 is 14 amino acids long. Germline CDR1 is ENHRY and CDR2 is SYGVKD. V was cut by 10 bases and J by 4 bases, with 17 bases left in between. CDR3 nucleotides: TGTGCCACCGGGGACCGGGACTCAGGAAACACCATATATTTT. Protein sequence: CATGDRDSGNTIYF.

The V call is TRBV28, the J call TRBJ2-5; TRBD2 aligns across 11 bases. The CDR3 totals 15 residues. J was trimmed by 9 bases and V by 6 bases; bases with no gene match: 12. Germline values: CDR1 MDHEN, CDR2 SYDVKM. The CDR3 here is CASRLAGGIRGAQYF. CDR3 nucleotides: TGTGCCAGCAGGTTAGCGGGAGGGATCCGTGGGGCCCAGTACTTC.

The CDR3 sequence is CARSLKLAVSTDTQYF. DNA for the CDR3: TGTGCCAGAAGCTTGAAATTAGCCGTCAGCACAGATACGCAGTATTTT. The chain employs TRBV5-3 and TRBJ2-3; D ambiguous. TRBV5-3 is reported as an ORF; its role is uncertain. This CDR3 has 16 residues. Deletions cut 1 base from V and 0 bases from J, with 12 bases between.

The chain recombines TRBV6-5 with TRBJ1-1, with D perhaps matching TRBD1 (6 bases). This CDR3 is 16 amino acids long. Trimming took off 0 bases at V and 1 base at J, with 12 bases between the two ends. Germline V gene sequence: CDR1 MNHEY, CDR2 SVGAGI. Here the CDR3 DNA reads TGTGCCAGCAGTTACTCGATCACAGGGCGGAACACTGAAGCTTTCTTT. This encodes CASSYSITGRNTEAFF.

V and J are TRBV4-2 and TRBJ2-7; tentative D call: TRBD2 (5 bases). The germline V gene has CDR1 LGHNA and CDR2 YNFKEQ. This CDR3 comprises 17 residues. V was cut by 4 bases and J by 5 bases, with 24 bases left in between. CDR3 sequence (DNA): TGTGCCAGCAGCCGAACACCATTGGGGTGGCTAGCCCACGAGCAGTACTTC. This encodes CASSRTPLGWLAHEQYF.

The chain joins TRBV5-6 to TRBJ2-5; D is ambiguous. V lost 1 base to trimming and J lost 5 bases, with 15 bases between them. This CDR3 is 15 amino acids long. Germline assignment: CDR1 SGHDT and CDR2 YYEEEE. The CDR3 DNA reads TGTGCCAGCAGCTTGAGTCTAGAGATTTGGGAGACCCAGTACTTC. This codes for CASSLSLEIWETQYF.

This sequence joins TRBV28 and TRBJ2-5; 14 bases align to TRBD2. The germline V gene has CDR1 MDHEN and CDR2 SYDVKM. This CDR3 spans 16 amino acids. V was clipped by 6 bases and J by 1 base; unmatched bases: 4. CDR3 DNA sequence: TGTGCCAGCAGCCGACTAGCGGGAGGGTCCCAAGAGACCCAGTACTTC. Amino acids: CASSRLAGGSQETQYF.

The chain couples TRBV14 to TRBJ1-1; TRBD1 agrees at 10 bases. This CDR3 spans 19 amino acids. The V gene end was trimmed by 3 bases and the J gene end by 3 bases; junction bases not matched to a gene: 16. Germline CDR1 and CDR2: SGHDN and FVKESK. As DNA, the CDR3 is TGTGCCAGCAGCCACTATAAGGGGGACAGGGGACCATTGCACACTGAAGCTTTCTTT. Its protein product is CASSHYKGDRGPLHTEAFF.

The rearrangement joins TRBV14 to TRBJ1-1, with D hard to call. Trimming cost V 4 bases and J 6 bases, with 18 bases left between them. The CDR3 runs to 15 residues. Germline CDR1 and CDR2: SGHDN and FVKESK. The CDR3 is CASSRQDPIGAEAFF. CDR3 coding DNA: TGTGCCAGCAGCCGCCAGGACCCAATCGGGGCTGAAGCTTTCTTT. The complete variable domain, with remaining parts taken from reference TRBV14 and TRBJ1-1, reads EAGVTQFPSHSVIEKGQTVTLRCDPISGHDNLYWYRRVMGKEIKFLLHFVKESKQDESGMPNNRFLAERTGGTYSTLKVQPAELEDSGVYFCASSRQDPIGAEAFFGQGTRLTVV.